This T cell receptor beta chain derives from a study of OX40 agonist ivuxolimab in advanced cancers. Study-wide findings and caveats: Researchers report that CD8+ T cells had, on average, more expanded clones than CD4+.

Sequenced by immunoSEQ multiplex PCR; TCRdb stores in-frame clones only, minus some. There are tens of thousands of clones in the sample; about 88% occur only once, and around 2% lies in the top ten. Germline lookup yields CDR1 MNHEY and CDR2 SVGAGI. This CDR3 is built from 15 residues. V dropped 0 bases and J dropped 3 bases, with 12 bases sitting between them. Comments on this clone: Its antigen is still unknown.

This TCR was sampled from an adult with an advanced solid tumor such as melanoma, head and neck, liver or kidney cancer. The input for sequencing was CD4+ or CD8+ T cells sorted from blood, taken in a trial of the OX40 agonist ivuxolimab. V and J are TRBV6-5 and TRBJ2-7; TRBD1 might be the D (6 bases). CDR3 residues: CASSYSGIGGYEQYF. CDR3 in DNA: TGTGCCAGCAGTTACTCGGGAATAGGGGGCTACGAGCAGTACTTC.